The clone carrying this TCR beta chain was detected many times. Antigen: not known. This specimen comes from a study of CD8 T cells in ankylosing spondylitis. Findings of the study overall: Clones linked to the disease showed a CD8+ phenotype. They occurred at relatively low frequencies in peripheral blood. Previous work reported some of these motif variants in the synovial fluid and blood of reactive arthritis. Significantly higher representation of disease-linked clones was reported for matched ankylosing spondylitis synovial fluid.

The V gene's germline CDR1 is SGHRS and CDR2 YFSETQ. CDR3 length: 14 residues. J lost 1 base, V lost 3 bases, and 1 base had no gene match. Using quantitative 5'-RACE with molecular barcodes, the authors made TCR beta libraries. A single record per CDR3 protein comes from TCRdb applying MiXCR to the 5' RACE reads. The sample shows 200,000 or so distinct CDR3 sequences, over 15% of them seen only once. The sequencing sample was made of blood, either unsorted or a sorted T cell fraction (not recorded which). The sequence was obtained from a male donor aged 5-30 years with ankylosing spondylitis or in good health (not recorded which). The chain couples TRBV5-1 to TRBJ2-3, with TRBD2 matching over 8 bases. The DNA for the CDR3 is TGCGCCAGCAGCTATAGCGGGGGCACAGATACGCAGTATTTT. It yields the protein CASSYSGGTDTQYF.